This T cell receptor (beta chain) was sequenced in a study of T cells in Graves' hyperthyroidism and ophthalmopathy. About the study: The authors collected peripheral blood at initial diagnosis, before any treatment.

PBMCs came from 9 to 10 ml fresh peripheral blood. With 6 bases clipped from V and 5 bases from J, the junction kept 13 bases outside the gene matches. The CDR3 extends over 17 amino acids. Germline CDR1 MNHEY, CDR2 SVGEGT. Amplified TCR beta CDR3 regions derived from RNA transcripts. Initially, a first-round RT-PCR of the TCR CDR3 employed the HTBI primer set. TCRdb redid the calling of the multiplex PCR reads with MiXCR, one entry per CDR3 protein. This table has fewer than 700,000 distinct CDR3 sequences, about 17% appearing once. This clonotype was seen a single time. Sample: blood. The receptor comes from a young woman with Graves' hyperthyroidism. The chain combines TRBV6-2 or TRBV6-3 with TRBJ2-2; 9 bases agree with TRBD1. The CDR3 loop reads CASRRDSGTGRTGELFF. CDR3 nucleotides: TGTGCCAGCAGGCGTGACTCTGGGACAGGGAGGACCGGGGAGCTGTTTTTT.